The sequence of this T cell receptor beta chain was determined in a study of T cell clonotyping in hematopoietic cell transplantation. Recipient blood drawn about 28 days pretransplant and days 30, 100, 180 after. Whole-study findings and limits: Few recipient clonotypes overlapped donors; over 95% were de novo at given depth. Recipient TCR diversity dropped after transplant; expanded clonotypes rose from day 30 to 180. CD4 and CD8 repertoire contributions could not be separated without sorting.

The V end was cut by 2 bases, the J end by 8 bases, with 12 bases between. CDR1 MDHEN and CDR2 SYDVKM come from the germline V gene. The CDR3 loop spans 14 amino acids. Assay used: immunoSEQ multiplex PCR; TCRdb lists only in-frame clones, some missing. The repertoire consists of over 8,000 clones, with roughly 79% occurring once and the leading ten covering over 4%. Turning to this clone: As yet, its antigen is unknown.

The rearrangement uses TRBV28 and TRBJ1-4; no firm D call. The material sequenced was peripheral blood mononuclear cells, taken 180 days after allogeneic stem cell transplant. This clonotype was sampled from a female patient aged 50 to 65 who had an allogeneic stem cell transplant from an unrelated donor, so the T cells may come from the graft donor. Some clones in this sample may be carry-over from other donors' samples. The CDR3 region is CASSLGGRSEKLFF. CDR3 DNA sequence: TGTGCCAGCAGTTTAGGCGGACGTAGCGAAAAACTGTTTTTT.